Described below is a single T cell receptor beta chain sequence and its context. The antigen is undetermined. This clone may be a read error of a much larger clone one base away. Researchers made TCR cDNA using 5'RACE template switching, and this step added a universal primer site and UMIs. In TCRdb, the 5' RACE reads were re-called with MiXCR into one record per CDR3 protein. The sample lists approximately 110,000 distinct CDR3 sequences; around 7.4% were seen once. This entry belongs to a study of T cells after yellow fever vaccination. Study as a whole: Fractions of limited cellularity were prepared by means of SMART-Seq v4 Ultra Low Input. The study's findings and limits: The booster saw the reappearance of most primary-vaccination clones (approximately 97% CD4, about 85% CD8). Shared CD4/CD8 clonotypes were a small share, likely from convergent recombination.

Trimming shortened V by 5 bases and J by 6 bases, and 12 bases separated the two germline ends. Germline CDR1 reads SGHTA; CDR2 reads FQGTGA. The CDR3 loop spans 13 amino acids. The rearrangement joins TRBV7-3 to TRBJ2-3; D unresolved. This material consisted of CD4+ T cells sorted from PBMCs, taken roughly 10 days after the first yellow fever vaccination. This TCR derives from a man between 18 and 29 years old who received the YFV17D yellow fever vaccine. In DNA, the CDR3 is TGTGCCAGCAGCCCACGTTATAAGGATACGCAGTATTTT. Protein: CASSPRYKDTQYF.